Below are 5 T cell receptor beta chains sequenced from a single sample in a study of identifying expanded T cells in peripheral blood. The table came from immunoSEQ multiplex PCR; TCRdb's copy has only in-frame clones and leaves some out. The table records approximately 58,000 clones, approximately 80% of them present only once. The sequencing sample was made of blood. Every receptor here comes from a person aged 18-69 years in good health.

This clone has just one count. The CDR3 is CASKRTSGRKWADTQYF. DNA of the CDR3: TGCGCCAGTAAGCGGACTAGCGGGAGGAAGTGGGCAGATACGCAGTATTTT. The chain couples TRBV10-2 to TRBJ2-3; TRBD2 agrees at 14 bases. The CDR3 has 17 amino acids. Germline CDR1 and CDR2: WSHSY and SAAADI. V trimming: 9 bases; J trimming: 4 bases; junction bases outside the gene matches: 12.

The chain employs TRBV6-1 and TRBJ2-6; 8 nucleotides agree with TRBD1. The CDR3 runs to 16 residues. Germline CDR1 reads MNHNS; CDR2 reads SASEGT. The trim removed 4 bases at V and 1 base at J, leaving 3 bases unmatched. CDR3: CASSATGGSGANVLTF. In nucleotides, the CDR3 is TGTGCCAGCAGTGCTACAGGGGGGTCTGGGGCCAACGTCCTGACTTTC.

J is TRBJ2-7 and V is TRBV5-6, with D possibly being TRBD2 (6 bases). The CDR3 extends over 15 amino acids. The V gene lost 0 bases and the J gene lost 1 base, with 11 bases spanning the gap. Germline-derived CDR1 and CDR2 are SGHDT and YYEEEE. The DNA of the CDR3 is TGTGCCAGCAGCTTGGTTAGGGAGGCGTCCTACGAGCAGTACTTC. Residues: CASSLVREASYEQYF.

This sequence joins TRBV30 and TRBJ2-7, with 8 bases fitting TRBD1. V lost 5 bases to trimming and J lost 4 bases; unmatched junction nucleotides: 4. Germline CDR1 and CDR2: GTSNPN and SVGIG (reference sequence). The CDR3 has 12 residues. For the CDR3, the DNA is TGTGCCTGGGCGGACAGGGCTTACGAGCAGTACTTC. Its translation: CAWADRAYEQYF. Looking up the rest from reference TRBV30 and TRBJ2-7 gives the full variable domain: SQTIHQWPATLVQPVGSPLSLECTVEGTSNPNLYWYRQAAGRGLQLLFYSVGIGQISSEVPQNLSASRPQDRQFILSSKKLLLSDSGFYLCAWADRAYEQYFGPGTRLTVT.

The sample holds one count of this clone. The rearrangement joins TRBV6-5 to TRBJ2-7, with a weak D call TRBD1 (6 bases). The CDR3 runs 15 residues. Per germline, CDR1 MNHEY and CDR2 SVGAGI. The ends were cut back, 8 bases at V and 3 bases at J, with 20 bases in the middle. For the CDR3, the DNA is TGTGCCAGCCGTACAACGGACAGTTCGAACTACGAGCAGTACTTC. Amino acid sequence: CASRTTDSSNYEQYF.